A single sample is the source of the 17 T cell receptor beta chains below, sequenced in a study of blood T cell repertoires in COVID-19. The assay was immunoSEQ multiplex PCR, and TCRdb's table has in-frame clones only and misses some. Counted here are about 74,000 clones, 88% occurring once; the ten biggest clones make up approximately 2%. The material sequenced was peripheral blood. The origin of the receptors is an elderly woman with active or convalescent COVID-19.

This clone was counted a single time. The chain combines TRBV6-5 with TRBJ2-5; D possibly corresponds to TRBD2 (5 bases). Trimming removed 6 bases at V and 1 base at J, with 12 bases between. There are 14 residues in the CDR3. The V gene's germline CDR1 is MNHEY and CDR2 SVGAGI. The CDR3 is CASSRLRTQETQYF. The DNA of the CDR3 is TGTGCCAGCAGCCGACTAAGGACCCAAGAGACCCAGTACTTC.

This clone was seen a few times. V and J are TRBV7-2 and TRBJ1-1, with D possibly being TRBD1 (6 bases). The CDR3 has 16 amino acids. Trimming stripped 4 bases from V and 1 base from J, with 16 bases between. Looked up from germline, CDR1 is SGHTA and CDR2 is FQGNSA. CDR3 nucleotide sequence: TGTGCCAGCAGCTCCCCGTTCACAGGGACGAACACTGAAGCTTTCTTT. Translation: CASSSPFTGTNTEAFF.

V usage is TRBV4-1 and J usage is TRBJ2-2; 8 positions agree with TRBD2. The CDR3 is 16 residues long. Germline V gives CDR1 MGHRA, CDR2 YSYEKL. V lost 8 bases and J lost 0; bases outside the gene matches: 8. CDR3 region: CASEPSGYSNTGELFF. CDR3 DNA: TGCGCCAGCGAGCCTAGCGGGTATTCGAACACCGGGGAGCTGTTTTTT.

The chain uses TRBV19 and TRBJ2-7, with D perhaps matching TRBD2 (5 bases). Germline V gene data show CDR1 as LNHDA and CDR2 as SQIVND (reference sequence). V lost 0 bases and J lost 3, with 12 bases in between. CDR3 size: 15 residues. The CDR3 DNA follows: TGTGCCAGTAGTATAGATCTAGGACTGAACTACGAGCAGTACTTC. Translating gives CASSIDLGLNYEQYF. Supplemented by reference TRBV19 and TRBJ2-7, the full variable domain reads DGGITQSPKYLFRKEGQNVTLSCEQNLNHDAMYWYRQDPGQGLRLIYYSQIVNDFQKGDIAEGYSVSREKKESFPLTVTSAQKNPTAFYLCASSIDLGLNYEQYFGPGTRLTVT.

This chain links TRBV19 with TRBJ2-7, with TRBD1 matching over 9 bases. Per the germline V gene, CDR1 is LNHDA and CDR2 is SQIVND (reference sequence). The J segment lost 3 bases and the V segment lost 5 bases, leaving 8 bases of the junction unmatched. The CDR3 loop spans 15 amino acids. The CDR3 loop reads CASSRSGQGIYEQYF. CDR3 nucleotides: TGTGCCAGTAGTCGCTCCGGACAGGGGATCTACGAGCAGTACTTC.

The chain employs TRBV19 and TRBJ1-3; 10 bases are a match to TRBD1. CDR1 and CDR2 (germline): LNHDA, SQIVND (reference sequence). The CDR3 has 17 residues. V shed 5 bases, J shed 4 bases, and the junction held 11 bases outside the gene matches. The CDR3 here is CASSSRDRGGLGNTIYF. The DNA for the CDR3 is TGTGCCAGTAGTTCCCGGGACAGGGGAGGCCTGGGAAACACCATATATTTT.

The J gene is TRBJ1-2, the V gene TRBV19; TRBD1 might be the D (6 bases). Between the trimmed V and J ends, which lost 6 bases and 4 bases, there was a span of 15 bases. CDR3 length: 14 amino acids. Germline CDR1 reads LNHDA; CDR2 reads SQIVND (reference sequence). For the CDR3, the DNA is TGTGCCAGTAGATCCGGGGGGCCTTTCTATGGCTACACCTTC. Translation gives CASRSGGPFYGYTF.

The chain joins TRBV3-1 (or the pseudogene TRBV3-2) to TRBJ1-4; TRBD1 agrees at 9 bases. V shed 7 bases, J shed 3 bases, and the junction held 9 bases outside the gene matches. Germline V CDR1 and CDR2: LGHDT, YNNKEL (reference sequence). The CDR3 is made up of 16 amino acids. The chain's CDR3 is CASTKIGTGSNEKLFF. CDR3 DNA sequence: TGTGCCAGCACCAAGATCGGGACAGGGTCTAATGAAAAACTGTTTTTT.

The chain uses TRBV2 and TRBJ1-2; 9 bases agree with TRBD1. V shed 1 base and J 8 bases; nucleotides not matched to a gene: 5. The CDR3 extends over 14 amino acids. CDR1 is SNHLY, CDR2 FYNNEI, per germline. CDR3 bases: TGTGCCAGCAGTGAAGAACAGGGGGCTAGGGGCTACACCTTC. Translated, it gives CASSEEQGARGYTF.

V usage is TRBV19 and J usage is TRBJ1-5; D perhaps matches TRBD1 (6 bases). Deletions cut 4 bases from V and 1 base from J, with 20 bases between. CDR1 and CDR2 from the germline V gene are LNHDA and SQIVND (reference sequence). CDR3 length: 18 residues. Written as DNA, the CDR3 is TGTGCCAGTAGTACTCCGAAGGTGGAGGGGGGGAGCAATCAGCCCCAGCATTTT. Protein sequence: CASSTPKVEGGSNQPQHF.

The V call is TRBV19, the J call TRBJ2-3; 16 positions match TRBD2. The germline gives CDR1 LNHDA, CDR2 SQIVND (reference sequence). Losses at the gene ends were 2 bases for V and 4 bases for J; bases not matched to a gene: 9. This CDR3 spans 19 amino acids. The CDR3 coding sequence is TGTGCCAGTAGTATAAGGTTCGGGACTAGCGGGGGGGCCGCAGATACGCAGTATTTT. This codes for CASSIRFGTSGGAADTQYF. The whole variable domain, remainder taken from reference TRBV19 and TRBJ2-3, is DGGITQSPKYLFRKEGQNVTLSCEQNLNHDAMYWYRQDPGQGLRLIYYSQIVNDFQKGDIAEGYSVSREKKESFPLTVTSAQKNPTAFYLCASSIRFGTSGGAADTQYFGPGTRLTVL.

This chain uses TRBV25-1 with TRBJ2-2; 8 bases are a match to TRBD2. This CDR3 contains 16 residues. CDR1 and CDR2 from the germline V gene are MGHDK and SYGVNS. V shed 8 bases, J shed 3 bases, and the junction held 11 bases outside the gene matches. The CDR3 reads CASFQQRGSDTGELFF. CDR3 nucleotides: TGTGCCAGCTTCCAGCAGCGGGGGTCGGACACCGGGGAGCTGTTTTTT.

CDR3 coding DNA: TGTGCCAGCAGCCCCGGGTCCTCTGGGGCCAACGTCCTGACTTTC. Translated, it gives CASSPGSSGANVLTF. J is TRBJ2-6 and V is TRBV6-5; D gene uncertain. Trimming removed 6 bases at V and 0 bases at J, with 9 bases between. Germline loops: CDR1 MNHEY, CDR2 SVGAGI. The CDR3 spans 15 residues.

The chain couples TRBV5-1 to TRBJ1-2; possibly TRBD1 for D (6 bases). Germline loops: CDR1 SGHRS, CDR2 YFSETQ. This CDR3 spans 14 amino acids. V was shortened by 3 bases and J by 5 bases, with 14 bases between the two germline ends. CDR3 loop: CASSSGGPGYGYTF. CDR3 DNA: TGCGCCAGCAGCTCGGGGGGCCCGGGGTATGGCTACACCTTC.

The rearrangement joins TRBV6-5 to TRBJ2-5; TRBD1 matches 8 bases. The germline CDR1 and CDR2 sequences are MNHEY and SVGAGI. V was pared by 2 bases and J by 2 bases, with 7 bases of the junction left unmatched. The CDR3 is made up of 16 amino acids. In DNA, the CDR3 is TGTGCCAGCAGTTACATGCGCGGGACAGGACAAGAGACCCAGTACTTC. This translates into CASSYMRGTGQETQYF.

The genes are TRBV29-1 and TRBJ1-1; 8 bases match TRBD1. With V trimmed by 1 base and J by 4 bases, 2 bases remained unmatched. CDR3 length: 13 residues. CDR1 is SQVTM, CDR2 ANQGSEA, per germline. The CDR3 spells CSVEGGQGTEAFF. The CDR3 nucleotides are TGCAGCGTTGAAGGCGGACAGGGCACTGAAGCTTTCTTT.

The chain combines TRBV10-3 with TRBJ2-7, with TRBD2 matching over 12 bases. Germline CDR1 reads ENHRY; CDR2 reads SYGVKD. The ends lost 6 bases at V and 7 bases at J; junction bases unmatched: 1. This CDR3 contains 12 residues. This chain's CDR3 is CAISGLAGEQYF. The CDR3 nucleotides read TGTGCCATCAGCGGACTAGCGGGGGAGCAGTACTTC.